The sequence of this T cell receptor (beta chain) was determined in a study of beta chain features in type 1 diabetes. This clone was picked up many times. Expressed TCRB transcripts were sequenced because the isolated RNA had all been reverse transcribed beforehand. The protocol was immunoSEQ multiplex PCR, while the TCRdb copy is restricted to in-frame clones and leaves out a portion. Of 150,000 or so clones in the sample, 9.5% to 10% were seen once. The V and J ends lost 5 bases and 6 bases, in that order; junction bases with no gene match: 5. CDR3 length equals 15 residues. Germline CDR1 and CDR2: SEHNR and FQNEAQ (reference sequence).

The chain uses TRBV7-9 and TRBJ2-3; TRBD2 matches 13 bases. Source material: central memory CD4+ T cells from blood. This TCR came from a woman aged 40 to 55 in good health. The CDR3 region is CASSPGTSGVDTQYF. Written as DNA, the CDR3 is TGTGCCAGCAGCCCCGGGACTAGCGGGGTGGATACGCAGTATTTT.